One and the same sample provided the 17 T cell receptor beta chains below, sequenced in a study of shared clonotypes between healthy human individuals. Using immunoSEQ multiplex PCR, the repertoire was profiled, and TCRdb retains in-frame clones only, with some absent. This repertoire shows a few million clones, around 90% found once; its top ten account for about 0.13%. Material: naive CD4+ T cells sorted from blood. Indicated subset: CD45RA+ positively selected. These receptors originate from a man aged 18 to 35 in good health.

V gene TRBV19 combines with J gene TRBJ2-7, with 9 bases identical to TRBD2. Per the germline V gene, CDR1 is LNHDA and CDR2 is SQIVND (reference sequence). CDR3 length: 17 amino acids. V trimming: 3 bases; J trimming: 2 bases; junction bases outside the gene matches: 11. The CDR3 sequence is CASSIVQGAGGAYEQYF. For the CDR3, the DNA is TGTGCCAGTAGTATCGTCCAAGGAGCGGGAGGTGCCTACGAGCAGTACTTC.

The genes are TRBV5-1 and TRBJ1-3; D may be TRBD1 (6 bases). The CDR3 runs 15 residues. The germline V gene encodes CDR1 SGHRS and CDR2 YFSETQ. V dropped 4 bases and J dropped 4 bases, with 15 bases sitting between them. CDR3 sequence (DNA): TGCGCCAGCAGCGGATCAGGGGTATCAGGAAACACCATATATTTT. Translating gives CASSGSGVSGNTIYF.

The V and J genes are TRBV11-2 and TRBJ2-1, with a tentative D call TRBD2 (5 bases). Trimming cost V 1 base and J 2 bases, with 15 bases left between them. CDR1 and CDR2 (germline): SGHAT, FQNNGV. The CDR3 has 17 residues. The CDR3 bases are TGTGCCAGCAGCTTAGGGAGTGGCGGACTCCCCTACAATGAGCAGTTCTTC. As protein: CASSLGSGGLPYNEQFF.

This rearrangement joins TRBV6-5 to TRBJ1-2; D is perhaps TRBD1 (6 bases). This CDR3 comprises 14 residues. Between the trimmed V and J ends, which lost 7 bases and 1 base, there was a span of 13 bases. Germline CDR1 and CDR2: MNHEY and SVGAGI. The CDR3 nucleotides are TGTGCCAGCAAACAACAGGGAGGTAACTATGGCTACACCTTC. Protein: CASKQQGGNYGYTF.

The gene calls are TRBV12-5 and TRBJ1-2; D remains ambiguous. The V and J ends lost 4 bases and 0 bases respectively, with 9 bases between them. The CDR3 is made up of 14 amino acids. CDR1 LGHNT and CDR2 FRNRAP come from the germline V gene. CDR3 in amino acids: CASGWTTANYGYTF. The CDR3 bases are TGTGCTAGTGGTTGGACCACAGCTAACTATGGCTACACCTTC.

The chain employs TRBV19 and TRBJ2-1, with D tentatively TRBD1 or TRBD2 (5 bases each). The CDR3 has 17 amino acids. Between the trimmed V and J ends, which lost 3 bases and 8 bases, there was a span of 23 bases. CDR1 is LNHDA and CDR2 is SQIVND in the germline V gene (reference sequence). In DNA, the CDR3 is TGTGCCAGTAGTATCACATGGGGGTCCTCTGGGTTGGATGAGCAGTTCTTC. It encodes CASSITWGSSGLDEQFF.

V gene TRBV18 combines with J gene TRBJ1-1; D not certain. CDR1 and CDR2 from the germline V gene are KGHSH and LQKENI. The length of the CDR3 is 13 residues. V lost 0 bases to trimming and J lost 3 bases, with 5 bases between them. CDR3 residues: CASSPPAYTEAFF. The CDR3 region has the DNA TGTGCCAGCTCACCACCGGCCTACACTGAAGCTTTCTTT.

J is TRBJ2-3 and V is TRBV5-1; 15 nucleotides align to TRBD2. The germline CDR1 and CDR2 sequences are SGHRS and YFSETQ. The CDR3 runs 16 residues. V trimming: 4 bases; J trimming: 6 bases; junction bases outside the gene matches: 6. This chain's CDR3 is CASSQPGLAGGDTQYF. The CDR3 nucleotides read TGCGCCAGCAGCCAGCCGGGACTAGCGGGGGGCGATACGCAGTATTTT.

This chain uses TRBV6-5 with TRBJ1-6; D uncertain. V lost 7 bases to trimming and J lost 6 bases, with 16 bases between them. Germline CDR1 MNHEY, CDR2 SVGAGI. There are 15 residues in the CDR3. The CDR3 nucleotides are TGTGCCAGCACCACCCACGGGCAATCTAATTCACCCCTCCACTTT. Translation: CASTTHGQSNSPLHF.

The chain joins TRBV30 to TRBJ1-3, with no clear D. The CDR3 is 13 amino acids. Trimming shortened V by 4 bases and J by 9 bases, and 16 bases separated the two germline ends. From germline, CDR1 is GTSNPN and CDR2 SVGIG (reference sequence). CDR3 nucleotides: TGTGCCTGGACCCAACAGTCCTTTTTCACCATATATTTT. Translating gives CAWTQQSFFTIYF.

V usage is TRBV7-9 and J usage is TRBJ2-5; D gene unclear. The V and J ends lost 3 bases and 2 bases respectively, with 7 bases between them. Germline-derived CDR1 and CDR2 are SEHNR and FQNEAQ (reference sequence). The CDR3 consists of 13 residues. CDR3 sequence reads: CASSFIGQETQYF. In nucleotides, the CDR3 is TGTGCCAGCAGCTTTATAGGACAAGAGACCCAGTACTTC.

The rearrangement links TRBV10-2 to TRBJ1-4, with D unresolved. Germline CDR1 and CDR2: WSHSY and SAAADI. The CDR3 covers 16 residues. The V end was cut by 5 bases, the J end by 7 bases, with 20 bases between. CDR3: CASSRLGSQIGEKLFF. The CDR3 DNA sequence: TGCGCCAGCAGTCGTTTGGGGTCCCAGATTGGTGAAAAACTGTTTTTT.

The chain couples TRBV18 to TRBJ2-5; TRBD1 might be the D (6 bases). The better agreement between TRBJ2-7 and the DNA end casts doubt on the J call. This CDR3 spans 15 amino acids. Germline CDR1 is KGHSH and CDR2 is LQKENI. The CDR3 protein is CASSPTGQQAYEQYF. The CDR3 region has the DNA TGTGCCAGCTCACCAACTGGACAGCAGGCCTACGAGCAGTACTTC.

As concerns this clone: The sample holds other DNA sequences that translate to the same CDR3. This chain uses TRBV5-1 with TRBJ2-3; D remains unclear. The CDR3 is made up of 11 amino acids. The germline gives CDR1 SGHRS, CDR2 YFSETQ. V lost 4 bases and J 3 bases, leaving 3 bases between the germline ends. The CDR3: CASSLTDTQYF. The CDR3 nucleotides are TGCGCCAGCAGCCTGACAGATACGCAGTATTTT.

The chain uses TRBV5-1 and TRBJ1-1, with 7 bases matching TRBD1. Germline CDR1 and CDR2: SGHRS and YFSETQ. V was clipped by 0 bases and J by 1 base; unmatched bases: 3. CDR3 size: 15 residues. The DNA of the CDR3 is TGCGCCAGCAGCTTGGAGACAGGGTCGAACACTGAAGCTTTCTTT. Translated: CASSLETGSNTEAFF. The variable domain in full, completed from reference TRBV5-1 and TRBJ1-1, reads KAGVTQTPRYLIKTRGQQVTLSCSPISGHRSVSWYQQTPGQGLQFLFEYFSETQRNKGNFPGRFSGRQFSNSRSEMNVSTLELGDSALYLCASSLETGSNTEAFFGQGTRLTVV.

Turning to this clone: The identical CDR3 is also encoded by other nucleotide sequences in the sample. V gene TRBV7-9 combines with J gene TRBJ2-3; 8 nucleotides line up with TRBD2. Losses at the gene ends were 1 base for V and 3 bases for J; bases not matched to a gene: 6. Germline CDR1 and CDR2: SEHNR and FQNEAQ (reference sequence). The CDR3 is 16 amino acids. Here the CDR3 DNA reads TGTGCCAGCAGCTTAGGGGACCGGGGGGGAACAGATACGCAGTATTTT. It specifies CASSLGDRGGTDTQYF.

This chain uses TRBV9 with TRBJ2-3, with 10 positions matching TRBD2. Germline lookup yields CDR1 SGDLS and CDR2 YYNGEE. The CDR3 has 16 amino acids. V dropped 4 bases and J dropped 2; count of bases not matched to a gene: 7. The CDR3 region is CASSLGLASYTDTQYF. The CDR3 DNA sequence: TGTGCCAGCAGCTTGGGACTAGCGAGTTACACAGATACGCAGTATTTT.